These 26 T cell receptor beta chains were sequenced from one sample in a study of a mutant IDH1 vaccine in newly diagnosed glioma. No antigens are known for them. Time point here: week 47, end of study. Doses comprised 300 ug of mutant IDH1 20-mer peptide each, plus topical imiquimod. TCRdb's table, derived via immunoSEQ multiplex PCR, lists solely in-frame clones and lacks some. The sample holds 30,000 to 35,000 clones, about 92% seen once. The sequencing here drew on PBMCs, taken from a glioma patient whose treatment included an IDH1 peptide vaccine. These receptors were taken from a middle-aged man with glioma.

The chain links TRBV6-1 to TRBJ2-7; TRBD1 matches 8 bases. Trimming took 6 bases from V and 4 from J; bases not matched to a gene: 8. Germline loops: CDR1 MNHNS, CDR2 SASEGT. The CDR3 sequence is 14 residues long. The CDR3 loop is CASRPGQGGYEQYF. The CDR3 bases are TGTGCCAGCAGGCCCGGACAGGGAGGATACGAGCAGTACTTC.

The chain is built from TRBV5-1 and TRBJ1-2; maybe TRBD1 (5 bases). Per germline, CDR1 SGHRS and CDR2 YFSETQ. The CDR3 has 14 residues. V shed 0 bases and J shed 8 bases, with 14 bases lying between them. The CDR3 nucleotides are TGCGCCAGCAGCTTGGAAACGGGGGGATTCGGCTACACCTTC. This sequence encodes CASSLETGGFGYTF.

The rearrangement uses TRBV19 and TRBJ1-2; D ambiguous. Per germline, CDR1 LNHDA and CDR2 SQIVND (reference sequence). Trimming left V 6 bases short and J 1 base short, with 24 bases between. The CDR3 spans 18 residues. The CDR3 here is CASRRSTETATLNYGYTF. In nucleotides, the CDR3 is TGTGCCAGTAGGCGATCTACAGAGACTGCCACGCTTAACTATGGCTACACCTTC.

The rearrangement uses TRBV5-1 and TRBJ1-5; D may be TRBD1 (5 bases). CDR3 length equals 14 residues. CDR1 SGHRS and CDR2 YFSETQ come from the germline V gene. V was cut by 4 bases and J by 5 bases, with 13 bases left in between. The CDR3 coding sequence is TGCGCCAGCAGCCCAGGGCAGTTTGATCAGCCCCAGCATTTT. Its translation: CASSPGQFDQPQHF.

J is TRBJ1-2 and V is TRBV30; a possible D gene is TRBD1 (5 bases). There are 14 residues in the CDR3. Germline loops: CDR1 GTSNPN, CDR2 SVGIG (reference sequence). The germline V and J ends were trimmed by 2 bases and 4 bases, with 14 bases remaining between them. The CDR3 protein is CAWSRFRVGYGYTF. Here the CDR3 DNA reads TGTGCCTGGAGTCGATTCAGGGTGGGCTATGGCTACACCTTC.

The V call is TRBV28, the J call TRBJ2-3, with no clear D. The germline CDR1 and CDR2 sequences are MDHEN and SYDVKM. The CDR3 has 13 amino acids. V was shortened by 10 bases and J by 1 base, with 12 bases between the two germline ends. CDR3: CAITPGGTDTQYF. DNA for the CDR3: TGTGCCATCACGCCGGGTGGCACAGATACGCAGTATTTT.

The chain is built from TRBV5-1 and TRBJ1-1, with D possibly being TRBD1 (6 bases). V was pared by 3 bases and J by 3 bases, with 24 bases between. This CDR3 contains 18 residues. Germline loops: CDR1 SGHRS, CDR2 YFSETQ. The CDR3 nucleotides are TGCGCCAGCAGCTCCCCTTCCCAGCAGGGGAAAATGGACACTGAAGCTTTCTTT. Translation gives CASSSPSQQGKMDTEAFF.

The chain combines TRBV5-1 with TRBJ2-5; D is perhaps TRBD1 or TRBD2 (5 bases each). Germline CDR1 SGHRS, CDR2 YFSETQ. The length of the CDR3 is 15 residues. Trimming cost V 0 bases and J 5 bases, with 14 bases left between them. The CDR3 protein is CASSLGGDARETQYF. The DNA for the CDR3 is TGCGCCAGCAGCTTGGGTGGGGACGCCAGGGAGACCCAGTACTTC.

The V call is TRBV25-1, the J call TRBJ2-4, with TRBD2 as a possible D gene (5 bases). V was pared by 1 base and J by 5 bases, with 18 bases between. This CDR3 is 17 amino acids long. From germline, CDR1 is MGHDK and CDR2 SYGVNS. The CDR3 DNA follows: TGTGCCAGCAGTGAATCAGCAGCGGATGGGGTCGAAAACATTCAGTACTTC. Residues: CASSESAADGVENIQYF. The full variable domain, its missing parts supplied by reference TRBV25-1 and TRBJ2-4, is EADIYQTPRYLVIGTGKKITLECSQTMGHDKMYWYQQDPGMELHLIHYSYGVNSTEKGDLSSESTVSRIRTEHFPLTLESARPSHTSQYLCASSESAADGVENIQYFGAGTRLSVL.

The chain employs TRBV5-6 and TRBJ2-1, with D unresolved. The germline CDR1 and CDR2 sequences are SGHDT and YYEEEE. V gave up 1 base and J gave up 8 bases, with 16 bases separating them. CDR3 length: 15 residues. CDR3 DNA sequence: TGTGCCAGCAGCTTGACCCCGGGTCCTCAGGATGAGCAGTTCTTC. Its translation is CASSLTPGPQDEQFF. Combining the CDR3 with reference TRBV5-6 and TRBJ2-1 gives the whole variable domain DAGVTQSPTHLIKTRGQQVTLRCSPKSGHDTVSWYQQALGQGPQFIFQYYEEEERQRGNFPDRFSGHQFPNYSSELNVNALLLGDSALYLCASSLTPGPQDEQFFGPGTRLTVL.

This sequence joins TRBV7-2 and TRBJ2-3, with 12 bases identical to TRBD2. The CDR3 consists of 17 residues. V trimming: 1 base; J trimming: 5 bases; junction bases outside the gene matches: 7. The germline CDR1 and CDR2 sequences are SGHTA and FQGNSA. This CDR3 is CASSLVPLAGGVDTQYF. DNA of the CDR3: TGTGCCAGCAGCTTAGTGCCCCTAGCGGGAGGGGTAGATACGCAGTATTTT.

V and J are TRBV19 and TRBJ1-5; D is unclear. CDR3 length equals 13 residues. V was shortened by 5 bases and J by 4 bases, with 9 bases between the two germline ends. CDR1 and CDR2 (germline): LNHDA, SQIVND (reference sequence). This CDR3 is CASSLDLNQPQHF. CDR3 nucleotide sequence: TGTGCCAGTAGTTTGGACCTAAATCAGCCCCAGCATTTT.

The CDR3 DNA reads as TGTGCCAGCAGCTTATGGGTTAACCCAGATACGCAGTATTTT. This codes for CASSLWVNPDTQYF. This sequence joins TRBV7-2 and TRBJ2-3, with D uncertain. This CDR3 is built from 14 residues. In germline, CDR1 is SGHTA, CDR2 FQGNSA. Trimming pared 2 bases from V and 4 bases from J, leaving 10 bases between.

V is TRBV7-2 and J is TRBJ1-2, with TRBD1 matching over 8 bases. The CDR3 runs 13 residues. The V and J ends lost 5 bases and 8 bases, in that order; junction bases with no gene match: 7. Germline V lookup: CDR1 SGHTA, CDR2 FQGNSA. Here the CDR3 DNA reads TGTGCCAGCAGCCCGGACAGGGAATACGGCTACACCTTC. This encodes CASSPDREYGYTF.

CDR3 in DNA: TGTGCCAGCAGCTTAGCAGTTGGAGATTCACCCCTCCACTTT. Translating it yields CASSLAVGDSPLHF. The chain is built from TRBV7-2 and TRBJ1-6; no clear D gene. Germline CDR1 SGHTA, CDR2 FQGNSA. V lost 0 bases and J lost 8, with 8 bases in between. The CDR3 runs to 14 residues.

This sequence joins TRBV5-5 and TRBJ1-4, with D unresolved. V shed 0 bases and J shed 8 bases, with 14 bases lying between them. Germline loops: CDR1 SGHKS, CDR2 YYEKEE (reference sequence). This CDR3 spans 15 amino acids. CDR3 in DNA: TGTGCCAGCAGCTTGGCTGGTGCCAGCCAGGAAAAACTGTTTTTT. Encoded protein: CASSLAGASQEKLFF. The full variable domain, with the rest looked up from reference TRBV5-5 and TRBJ1-4, is DAGVTQSPTHLIKTRGQQVTLRCSPISGHKSVSWYQQVLGQGPQFIFQYYEKEERGRGNFPDRFSARQFPNYSSELNVNALLLGDSALYLCASSLAGASQEKLFFGSGTQLSVL.

The genes are TRBV6-1 and TRBJ1-5, with 8 bases matching TRBD1. V shed 6 bases and J 7 bases; nucleotides not matched to a gene: 11. The CDR3 has 15 residues. Per the germline V gene, CDR1 is MNHNS and CDR2 is SASEGT. The CDR3 reads CASRPGGEIRQPQHF. CDR3 DNA sequence: TGTGCCAGCAGGCCAGGGGGCGAGATACGGCAGCCCCAGCATTTT.

The V gene is TRBV10-1, the J gene TRBJ2-1, with D perhaps TRBD2 (5 bases). There are 15 residues in the CDR3. Germline-derived CDR1 and CDR2 are WNHNN and SYGVQD (reference sequence). V gave up 4 bases and J gave up 2 bases, with 12 bases separating them. The CDR3 region is CASSGHAGTYNEQFF. Here the CDR3 DNA reads TGCGCCAGCAGTGGACACGCCGGGACCTACAATGAGCAGTTCTTC.

The V and J genes are TRBV6-6 and TRBJ1-1, with D possibly TRBD1 on 6 matching bases. Germline CDR1 MNHNY, CDR2 SVGAGI (reference sequence). V shed 5 bases and J shed 2 bases, with 9 bases lying between them. CDR3 size: 13 residues. The CDR3 DNA follows: TGTGCCAGCAGTCAGGGGTTTAACACTGAAGCTTTCTTT. This translates into CASSQGFNTEAFF.

The genes are TRBV7-2 and TRBJ1-6; D might be TRBD1 (6 bases). The CDR3 consists of 13 residues. Between the trimmed V and J ends, which lost 4 bases and 8 bases, there was a span of 9 bases. Germline lookup yields CDR1 SGHTA and CDR2 FQGNSA. CDR3 region: CASSSYRDSPLHF. CDR3 coding DNA: TGTGCCAGCAGCTCCTACAGGGATTCACCCCTCCACTTT.

The genes are TRBV18 and TRBJ1-4; D remains ambiguous. The germline V and J ends were trimmed by 2 bases and 8 bases, with 9 bases remaining between them. The CDR3 contains 13 residues. Germline values: CDR1 KGHSH, CDR2 LQKENI. The CDR3 loop is CASSPSGGEKLFF. The CDR3 bases are TGTGCCAGCTCACCAAGCGGCGGAGAAAAACTGTTTTTT.

This rearrangement joins TRBV15 to TRBJ1-2; 9 bases align to TRBD1. The CDR3 length is 14 residues. CDR1 and CDR2 from the germline V gene are LNHNV and YYDKDF (reference sequence). Germline trimming cut 3 bases from V and 6 bases from J; bases unmatched to any gene: 5. The CDR3 region is CATSREGQGDGYTF. The CDR3 DNA sequence: TGTGCCACCAGCAGGGAGGGACAGGGAGATGGCTACACCTTC. The full variable domain, in which reference TRBV15 and TRBJ1-2 provide the parts outside the CDR3, is DAMVIQNPRYQVTQFGKPVTLSCSQTLNHNVMYWYQQKSSQAPKLLFHYYDKDFNNEADTPDNFQSRRPNTSFCFLDIRSPGLGDTAMYLCATSREGQGDGYTFGSGTRLTVV.

V is TRBV28 and J is TRBJ2-5; weak D call: TRBD2 (5 bases). In germline, CDR1 is MDHEN, CDR2 SYDVKM. V was shortened by 3 bases and J by 4 bases, with 12 bases between the two germline ends. The CDR3 covers 14 residues. The CDR3 loop reads CASSLRAGRETQYF. The CDR3 nucleotides read TGTGCCAGCAGTTTGAGGGCGGGTAGAGAGACCCAGTACTTC.

The J gene is TRBJ1-1, the V gene TRBV5-1, with 10 nucleotides matching TRBD1. This CDR3 region has 13 residues. The V and J ends lost 6 bases and 6 bases, in that order; junction bases with no gene match: 5. Per the germline V gene, CDR1 is SGHRS and CDR2 is YFSETQ. CDR3 in amino acids: CASKPGQGPEAFF. For the CDR3, the DNA is TGCGCCAGCAAACCGGGACAGGGGCCTGAAGCTTTCTTT. Looking up the rest from reference TRBV5-1 and TRBJ1-1 gives the full variable domain: KAGVTQTPRYLIKTRGQQVTLSCSPISGHRSVSWYQQTPGQGLQFLFEYFSETQRNKGNFPGRFSGRQFSNSRSEMNVSTLELGDSALYLCASKPGQGPEAFFGQGTRLTVV.

The rearrangement uses TRBV21-1 and TRBJ1-2. TRBV21-1 is classified as a pseudogene. The CDR3 sequence is 13 residues long. This CDR3 reads CASSKLTNYGYTF. The CDR3 DNA sequence: TGTGCCAGCAGCAAACTGACGAACTATGGCTACACCTTC.

The V gene is TRBV28, the J gene TRBJ2-7, with a weak D call TRBD1 (6 bases). The CDR3 sequence is 14 residues long. The V end was cut by 2 bases, the J end by 5 bases, with 13 bases between. The germline V gene encodes CDR1 MDHEN and CDR2 SYDVKM. The CDR3 spells CASSLIAGDHEQYF. The CDR3, as DNA: TGTGCCAGCAGTTTAATCGCAGGGGACCACGAGCAGTACTTC.